This T cell receptor beta chain is drawn from a study of shared clonotypes between healthy human individuals. Study-wide points: Sharing across four donors was highest in naive CD4 (around 5%) and lowest in memory CD8 (around 0.4%).

Donors had no recently reported acute infections or vaccinations and were HIV-negative. Sorted-subset replicate PCRs used 200 ng of genomic DNA. This amount corresponded to 30,000 to 35,000 T cell genomes. Using immunoSEQ multiplex PCR, the repertoire was profiled, and TCRdb retains in-frame clones only, with some absent. Of around 1.5 million clones in the sample, approximately 98% were seen once. This clone was recorded only once. Antigen unknown. The sample comprised naive CD4+ T cells sorted from blood. Described subset: CD45RA+ positively selected. This receptor was obtained from a man between 25 and 39 years old in good health.

The CDR3 sequence: CASSIAAGSNSYEQYF. CDR3 nucleotides: TGTGCCAGTAGTATAGCTGCGGGTAGCAACTCCTACGAGCAGTACTTC. The V and J genes are TRBV19 and TRBJ2-7; maybe TRBD2 (5 bases). The CDR3 spans 16 residues. Per the germline V gene, CDR1 is LNHDA and CDR2 is SQIVND (reference sequence). V was shortened by 1 base and J by 0 bases, with 13 bases between the two germline ends.